This T cell receptor (beta chain) was documented in a study of blood T cell repertoires in COVID-19. About the research overall: T cells, B-cell-depleted T cells, or PBMCs provided the cDNA or gDNA that served as material.

Germline V lookup: CDR1 MNHNY, CDR2 SVGAGI (reference sequence). The length of the CDR3 is 12 residues. The ends lost 6 bases at V and 4 bases at J; junction bases unmatched: 2. In the study's own analysis: Reference gene primers were amplified, and this amplification served to estimate nucleated cell counts. TCRdb's table, derived via immunoSEQ multiplex PCR, lists solely in-frame clones and lacks some. That table furnishes V, J and clone size, whereas the DNA furnished D and trimming. The sample lists hundreds of thousands of clones; about 90% were seen once. Sequencing used peripheral blood. The clonotype comes from a woman in her 30s who had recovered from COVID-19. The rearrangement uses TRBV6-6 and TRBJ2-7; TRBD1 agrees at 8 bases. The CDR3 loop reads CASRDRDYEQYF. In DNA form, the CDR3 reads TGTGCCAGCAGGGACAGGGATTACGAGCAGTACTTC.